These T cell receptor beta chains were read from a single sample in a study of radiotherapy plus CTLA-4 blockade in lung cancer. TCRdb's copy holds only in-frame clones and misses some; the assay was immunoSEQ multiplex PCR. Among 100,000 to 150,000 clones, about four fifths were seen once, and the ten largest hold 5% to 5.5%. The sample in question was peripheral blood, obtained from a patient treated with radiotherapy plus ipilimumab. Every receptor here comes from a human donor with non-small cell lung cancer who had a partial response to radiotherapy plus ipilimumab. Each CDR3 is given with its conserved first and last residue. D genes are given only for firm matches. Only some rows state a clone size, as once, few, many or a class for expanded clones.

>TRBJ2-1|16|-|-|TRBV27
TGTGCCAGCAGTTTATCGGGCGCTAGCAGTTACAATGAGCAGTTCTTC
CASSLSGASSYNEQFF
>TRBJ2-2|15|-|-|TRBV5-1
TGCGCCAGCAGCCCGCAGGACTCGAACACCGGGGAGCTGTTTTTT
CASSPQDSNTGELFF
>TRBJ1-3|15|-|-|TRBV28
TGTGCCAGCAGTTTCCCTAAAAGAGGGGGAAACACCATATATTTT
CASSFPKRGGNTIYF
>TRBJ2-5|16|few|TRBD1|TRBV5-4
TGTGCCAGCAGCTTGGCTGCGACAGGGGCAAAGAAGACCCAGTACTTC
CASSLAATGAKKTQYF
>TRBJ1-2|13|-|-|TRBV4-2
TGTGCCAGCAGCCTCGCGGGGGCGGATGGCTACACCTTC
CASSLAGADGYTF
>TRBJ1-1|14|-|-|TRBV7-9
TGTGCCAGCAGCCCCACACAGGGGAACACTGAAGCTTTCTTT
CASSPTQGNTEAFF
>TRBJ2-7|14|-|TRBD1|TRBV7-9
TGTGCCAGCAGCTTAGGGGGACAGGGGAGTGGGCAGTACTTC
CASSLGGQGSGQYF
>TRBJ1-1|14|-|-|TRBV5-5
TGTGCCAGCAGCTTACGTGACAGGAACACTGAAGCTTTCTTT
CASSLRDRNTEAFF
>TRBJ2-2|13|-|-|TRBV6-5
TGTGCCAGCGGGAGAACGAACACCGGGGAGCTGTTTTTT
CASGRTNTGELFF
>TRBJ2-7|17|-|TRBD2|TRBV5-1
TGCGCCAGCAGCTTGGCCTCCGGACTAGCGGGGGCCTACGAGCAGTACTTC
CASSLASGLAGAYEQYF
>TRBJ1-1|12|-|-|TRBV30
TGTGCCTGGAGTCCCGTCCTCACTGAAGCTTTCTTT
CAWSPVLTEAFF
>TRBJ2-4|14|-|TRBD2|TRBV28
TGTGCCAGCAGCCTAGCGGGGGGCAAAAACATTCAGTACTTC
CASSLAGGKNIQYF
>TRBJ1-3|13|-|-|TRBV28
TGTGCCAGCAGTTTCGGCTCTGGAAACACCATATATTTT
CASSFGSGNTIYF
>TRBJ2-6|15|-|-|TRBV5-1
TGCGCCAGCAACCTACAGGCCTCTGGGGCCAACGTCCTGACTTTC
CASNLQASGANVLTF
>TRBJ2-1|16|-|TRBD2|TRBV4-1
TGCGCCAGCAGCCTCGGGACTAGCGGGAAATTTGGTGAGCAGTTCTTC
CASSLGTSGKFGEQFF
>TRBJ1-1|14|-|TRBD1|TRBV7-9
TGTGCCAGCAGCTTTACAGGGGTGAACACTGAAGCTTTCTTT
CASSFTGVNTEAFF
>TRBJ1-1|14|-|-|TRBV28
TGTGCCAGCAGTTTCGGGGGGGTAAGCGCTGAAGCTTTCTTT
CASSFGGVSAEAFF
>TRBJ1-2|13|-|TRBD1|TRBV28
TGTGCCAGCAGTTACAGGGGAGACTATGGCTACACCTTC
CASSYRGDYGYTF
>TRBJ1-1|14|-|TRBD1|TRBV19
TGTGCCAGTAGGGGACAGGGAAGGAACACTGAAGCTTTCTTT
CASRGQGRNTEAFF
>TRBJ1-5|14|-|-|TRBV5-1
TGCGCCAGCAGCCTGGACAGCCCCAATCAGCCCCAGCATTTT
CASSLDSPNQPQHF
>TRBJ1-4|11|few|-|TRBV18
TGTGCCAGCGCAGAACAGGAGCCACTGTTTTTT
CASAEQEPLFF
>TRBJ1-2|13|-|-|TRBV7-9
TGTGCCAGCAGCTTAAGAGCTAACTATGGCTACACCTTC
CASSLRANYGYTF
>TRBJ2-3|15|-|-|TRBV5-5
TGTGCCAGCAGCCTCCGGACAGACGACACAGATACGCAGTATTTT
CASSLRTDDTDTQYF
>TRBJ1-5|17|-|-|TRBV19
TGTGCCAGTAGCCTGGACAGTCCTACGAGCCACAATCAGCCCCAGCATTTT
CASSLDSPTSHNQPQHF
>TRBJ1-4|15|-|TRBD1|TRBV6-5
TGTGCCAGCAGTTCCTGGGACAGGGGGAATGAAAAATTGTTTTTT
CASSSWDRGNEKLFF
>TRBJ1-2|13|-|-|TRBV27
TGTGCCAGCAGTGGCAGGGTTAACTATGGCTACACCTTC
CASSGRVNYGYTF
>TRBJ2-6|14|-|-|TRBV7-6
TGTGCCAGCAGCTCGGTTGTTGGGGCCAACGTCCTGACTTTC
CASSSVVGANVLTF
>TRBJ2-5|15|-|TRBD2|TRBV5-1
TGCGCCAGCAGCTTGACTAGCGGGAGTCAAGAGACCCAGTACTTC
CASSLTSGSQETQYF
>TRBJ1-2|16|-|-|TRBV19
TGTGCCAGTAGTATAGGCCATGACAGCCCGATCTATGGCTACACCTTC
CASSIGHDSPIYGYTF
>TRBJ2-7|15|-|TRBD1|TRBV14
TGTGCCAGCAGCCAACAAGACAGGGGCGTTTACGAGCAGTACTTC
CASSQQDRGVYEQYF
>TRBJ1-3|14|-|TRBD1|TRBV19
TGTGCCACCGCACAGGGGGGGTCCGGAAACACCATATATTTT
CATAQGGSGNTIYF
>TRBJ2-7|16|-|TRBD2|TRBV11-2
TGTGCCAGCAGCCCCCTAGGACTAGCGGGAACTGGAGAGCAGTACTTC
CASSPLGLAGTGEQYF
>TRBJ2-1|20|-|TRBD2|TRBV6-1
TGTGCCAGCAGTGAAGATACGGCTAGCGGTTATTCAACGTCCTACAATGAGCAGTTCTTC
CASSEDTASGYSTSYNEQFF
>TRBJ1-4|15|-|TRBD1|TRBV2
TGTGCCAGCAGGAAGACAGGGGTATGGGGTGAAAAACTGTTTTTT
CASRKTGVWGEKLFF
>TRBJ2-1|13|-|-|TRBV11-3
TGTGCCAGCAGCTCAGGGCCAGCCGGTGAGCAGTTCTTC
CASSSGPAGEQFF
>TRBJ2-5|16|few|TRBD1|TRBV7-8
TGTGCCAGCAGCCCACACGTGACAGGGGGTCAAGAGACCCAGTACTTC
CASSPHVTGGQETQYF
>TRBJ2-2|15|-|TRBD2|TRBV27
TGTGCCAGCAGTTTGTCTGCGGGAGTGTCCGGGGAGCTGTTTTTT
CASSLSAGVSGELFF